This T cell receptor beta chain was obtained from a study of cytomegalovirus exposure and HLA in healthy donors. Comment on this clone: Its antigen is currently unknown.

The CDR3 is 17 residues long. Germline loops: CDR1 ENHRY, CDR2 SYGVKD. V dropped 2 bases and J dropped 8; count of bases not matched to a gene: 17. This PCR relied on a set of 60 Vbeta primers and 13 Jbeta primers. Clones were read by immunoSEQ multiplex PCR, and TCRdb kept only the in-frame ones, dropping some. The sample has fewer than 80,000 clones, approximately 79% seen once. General study points: The authors later found HLA-associated TCR beta chains more clonally expanded than equally common others. Cytomegalovirus-associated TCR beta chains were listed, numbering 150 to 200.

The sample consisted of PBMCs. J is TRBJ1-2 and V is TRBV10-3, with TRBD1 matching over 7 bases. This TCR derives from a young man in good health and CMV-seronegative. CDR3 in DNA: TGTGCCATCAGTGAGCCACCAACCGGGACAGTAAGCCGGGGCTACACCTTC. Protein product: CAISEPPTGTVSRGYTF.